These 3 T cell receptor beta chains originate from one sample sequenced in a study of technical replicates of blood from several donors. Some clones are missing from TCRdb's copy, which holds only in-frame ones; the method was immunoSEQ multiplex PCR. The table includes about 97,000 clones, about 96% detected once. The specimen sequenced was T cells isolated from PBMCs. These receptors originate from a human donor in good health.

The chain joins TRBV11-2 to TRBJ2-7; D not resolved. V was cut by 3 bases and J by 2 bases, with 11 bases left in between. The CDR3 has 14 residues. The germline V gene encodes CDR1 SGHAT and CDR2 FQNNGV. CDR3 region: CASSFRDRAYEQYF. In nucleotides, the CDR3 is TGTGCCAGCAGCTTTAGAGATCGGGCCTACGAGCAGTACTTC.

J is TRBJ2-7 and V is TRBV19, with TRBD1 as a possible D gene (6 bases). Per the germline V gene, CDR1 is LNHDA and CDR2 is SQIVND (reference sequence). CDR3 length equals 13 residues. V lost 7 bases and J lost 0, with 10 bases in between. The CDR3 loop reads CASKGDTSYEQYF. CDR3 coding DNA: TGTGCCAGTAAGGGGGACACCTCCTACGAGCAGTACTTC.

CDR3 sequence reads: CASSGDAYNEQFF. In DNA, the CDR3 is TGTGCCAGCTCTGGAGACGCCTACAATGAGCAGTTCTTC. The rearrangement joins TRBV5-4 to TRBJ2-1, with D hard to call. The CDR3 sequence is 13 residues long. Germline lookup yields CDR1 SGHNT and CDR2 YYREEE (reference sequence). V was clipped by 7 bases and J by 2 bases, with 10 bases between them. Full variable domain (outside the CDR3, taken from reference TRBV5-4 and TRBJ2-1): ETGVTQSPTHLIKTRGQQVTLRCSSQSGHNTVSWYQQALGQGPQFIFQYYREEENGRGNFPPRFSGLQFPNYSSELNVNALELDDSALYLCASSGDAYNEQFFGPGTRLTVL.